A single sample gave rise to the 32 T cell receptor beta chains below, sequenced in a study of CD8+CD57+ T cells in acquired aplastic anemia. In patients chosen for sequencing, flow cytometry had shown CD8+CD57+ cell expansion. The TCR beta profiling, which covered VDJ combination and CDR3 sequence, was carried out using genomic DNA as the template. TCRdb processed the reads anew with MiXCR; each CDR3 protein has one entry. The table records hundreds of thousands of distinct CDR3 sequences, under 55% of them present only once. Sequencing used sorted CD4+, CD8+, or CD8+CD57+ T cells (not recorded which) from PBMCs. The receptors shown here come from a human donor with aplastic anemia.

This chain connects TRBV20-1 to TRBJ2-7; D call uncertain. Germline V gives CDR1 DFQATT, CDR2 SNEGSKA (reference sequence). V shed 1 base and J shed 0 bases, with 19 bases lying between them. The CDR3 extends over 17 amino acids. Written as DNA, the CDR3 is TGCAGTGCTAGAGGGGTCTCAGCTTTCCTCCACTCCTACGAGCAGTACTTC. It specifies CSARGVSAFLHSYEQYF.

This chain joins TRBV9 and TRBJ2-2; perhaps TRBD2 as D (5 bases). Germline values: CDR1 SGDLS, CDR2 YYNGEE. The CDR3 is made up of 17 amino acids. Trimming pared 0 bases from V and 1 base from J, leaving 13 bases between. The CDR3 region is CASSVDGEGRNTGELFF. DNA of the CDR3: TGTGCCAGCAGCGTAGACGGCGAGGGAAGGAACACCGGGGAGCTGTTTTTT.

The rearrangement uses TRBV7-2 and TRBJ1-5; 11 positions match TRBD1. The V and J ends lost 8 bases and 3 bases, in that order; junction bases with no gene match: 6. The CDR3 extends over 15 amino acids. Germline V gene lookup returns CDR1 SGHTA and CDR2 FQGNSA. The CDR3 reads CASGQGAVYNQPQHF. The CDR3 DNA follows: TGTGCCAGCGGACAGGGGGCGGTGTACAATCAGCCCCAGCATTTT.

About this clonotype: A junction end diverges from the germline sequence, so it may reflect a read error. The V and J genes are TRBV6-1 and TRBJ2-7, with D perhaps TRBD1 (5 bases). Germline V CDR1 and CDR2: MNHNS, SASEGT. The CDR3 extends over 15 amino acids. The CDR3 sequence: CAGSYSTGASYEQYF. Written as DNA, the CDR3 is TGTGCCGGCAGTTACTCTACTGGGGCCAGCTACGAGCAGTACTTC.

The chain has TRBV12-3 or TRBV12-4 and TRBJ2-2, with 11 positions matching TRBD1. The V gene end was trimmed by 6 bases and the J gene end by 4 bases; junction bases not matched to a gene: 19. The CDR3 contains 20 residues. The CDR3 bases are TGTGCCAGCAGCCCATCCTACCTCATCCGGGACAGGGGGTCCACCGGGGAGCTGTTTTTT. It encodes CASSPSYLIRDRGSTGELFF.

This clonotype appeared many times. The chain uses TRBV12-3 or TRBV12-4 and TRBJ1-6; tentative D call: TRBD1 (5 bases). With 3 bases removed from V and 7 bases from J, the gap between germline ends came to 7 bases. The CDR3 is 13 residues long. CDR3 loop: CASSFQGNSPLHF. In nucleotides, the CDR3 is TGTGCCAGCAGTTTTCAGGGAAATTCACCCCTCCACTTT.

Many counts were recorded for this clonotype. V gene TRBV20-1 combines with J gene TRBJ2-7, with TRBD1 matching over 9 bases. Unmatched junction bases numbered 5, after V lost 3 bases and J lost 2 bases. CDR3 length equals 14 residues. The V gene's germline CDR1 is DFQATT and CDR2 SNEGSKA (reference sequence). For the CDR3, the DNA is TGCAGTGCTAGGCGGACAGGGGAACCCTACGAGCAGTACTTC. Amino acids: CSARRTGEPYEQYF.

This chain links TRBV14 with TRBJ2-7; TRBD2 matches 9 bases. Trimming removed 4 bases from V and 2 bases from J; junction bases left unmatched: 6. The CDR3 sequence is 15 residues long. Germline V lookup: CDR1 SGHDN, CDR2 FVKESK. The CDR3 DNA reads as TGTGCCAGCAGCCTTTACGCGGGGGGGCCCTACGAGCAGTACTTC. It yields the protein CASSLYAGGPYEQYF.

The chain carries TRBV5-1 and TRBJ2-1; 11 bases map to TRBD2. There are 18 residues in the CDR3. The germline V gene encodes CDR1 SGHRS and CDR2 YFSETQ. Losses at the gene ends were 0 bases for V and 3 bases for J; bases not matched to a gene: 8. The CDR3 region has the DNA TGCGCCAGCAGCTTGGTGGGGGTAGCGGGGGGGCTCTACAATGAGCAGTTCTTC. This codes for CASSLVGVAGGLYNEQFF.

This clonotype has just a few counts. J is TRBJ2-7 and V is TRBV7-6, with 9 positions matching TRBD1. Looked up from germline, CDR1 is SGHVS and CDR2 is FNYEAQ. With 8 bases clipped from V and 0 bases from J, the junction kept 14 bases outside the gene matches. CDR3 length: 17 amino acids. CDR3 residues: CASGPSTGTGHSYEQYF. CDR3 nucleotides: TGTGCCAGCGGACCTTCGACCGGGACAGGGCACTCCTACGAGCAGTACTTC.

This clonotype has only a few counts. This chain connects TRBV19 to TRBJ2-1; 9 positions agree with TRBD1. Germline CDR1 and CDR2: LNHDA and SQIVND (reference sequence). The junction had 18 bases not matched to a gene; V was cut back by 9 bases and J by 6 bases. There are 17 residues in the CDR3. CDR3: CASSPNDRDRVSNEQFF. The CDR3 DNA reads as TGTGCCAGCAGTCCAAACGACCGGGACAGGGTCTCCAATGAGCAGTTCTTC. The full variable domain, in which reference TRBV19 and TRBJ2-1 provide the parts outside the CDR3, is DGGITQSPKYLFRKEGQNVTLSCEQNLNHDAMYWYRQDPGQGLRLIYYSQIVNDFQKGDIAEGYSVSREKKESFPLTVTSAQKNPTAFYLCASSPNDRDRVSNEQFFGPGTRLTVL.

The table lists this clonotype with many counts. The chain joins TRBV20-1 to TRBJ1-2; D call uncertain. Trimming left V 3 bases short and J 13 bases short, with 18 bases between. CDR1 is DFQATT and CDR2 is SNEGSKA in the germline V gene (reference sequence). This CDR3 has 12 amino acids. CDR3 in DNA: TGCAGTGCTAGTGGGAACAGAGCGGCGGGCACCTTC. It codes for CSASGNRAAGTF.

As regards this clonotype: A read error may be the cause here, since a much bigger clone is one base away. This chain uses TRBV4-1 with TRBJ2-7; tentatively, D is TRBD1 or TRBD2 (5 bases each). There are 15 residues in the CDR3. V was clipped by 9 bases and J by 0 bases, with 18 bases between them. Germline CDR1 MGHRA, CDR2 YSYEKL. The CDR3 spells CASPRGVGPSYEQYF. Here the CDR3 DNA reads TGCGCCAGTCCCCGGGGAGTGGGGCCCTCCTACGAGCAGTACTTC.

V and J are TRBV10-3 and TRBJ2-2; 8 nucleotides agree with TRBD1. The germline gives CDR1 ENHRY, CDR2 SYGVKD. The CDR3 is made up of 15 amino acids. V shed 4 bases, J shed 2 bases, and the junction held 3 bases outside the gene matches. CDR3 sequence: CAISAGQGNTGELFF. DNA of the CDR3: TGTGCCATCAGTGCCGGACAGGGAAACACCGGGGAGCTGTTTTTT.

The CDR3 sequence is CASSPHSYEQYF. CDR3 DNA: TGTGCCAGCAGCCCGCACTCCTACGAGCAGTACTTC. The chain employs TRBV24-1 and TRBJ2-7; no firm D call. The V end was cut by 11 bases, the J end by 0 bases, with 10 bases between. The germline CDR1 and CDR2 sequences are KGHDR and SFDVKD. The CDR3 runs 12 residues.

Comment on this clonotype: A much larger clone lies a single base off, so this may be a read error. The CDR3 ends on some other residue instead of the conserved phenylalanine or tryptophan, so this is likely a read error. The chain recombines TRBV7-2 with TRBJ2-2; D tentatively fits TRBD1 or TRBD2 (5 bases each). Trimming cost V 0 bases and J 6 bases, with 14 bases left between them. CDR1 and CDR2 (germline): SGHTA, FQGNSA. CDR3 length: 16 amino acids. The CDR3 DNA sequence: TGTGCCAGCAGCTTAGCGAGGGGCTCCGGATCCGGGGAGCTGTTTTCT. It translates to CASSLARGSGSGELFS.

CDR3 loop: CAISDGGCDEQYF. In DNA form, the CDR3 reads TGTGCCATCAGTGACGGGGGTTGCGACGAGCAGTACTTC. This chain joins TRBV10-3 and TRBJ2-7; tentative D call: TRBD2 (6 bases). V lost 3 bases, J lost 5 bases, and 11 bases lay in between. Germline CDR1 ENHRY, CDR2 SYGVKD. The CDR3 extends over 13 amino acids.

This clonotype has a handful of counts. The chain recombines TRBV19 with TRBJ2-7; the D gene is possibly TRBD2 (6 bases). Trimming shortened V by 0 bases and J by 6 bases, and 12 bases separated the two germline ends. CDR3 length equals 14 residues. The germline V gene has CDR1 LNHDA and CDR2 SQIVND (reference sequence). The CDR3 is CASSIERDAGEQYF. The CDR3 nucleotides are TGTGCCAGTAGTATAGAGCGGGACGCGGGCGAGCAGTACTTC.

As concerns this clonotype: The CDR3 carries no conserved terminal phenylalanine or tryptophan, so it likely arises from a read error. This chain links TRBV10-3 with TRBJ2-1; tentative D call: TRBD2 (7 bases). Germline values: CDR1 ENHRY, CDR2 SYGVKD. CDR3 length: 13 residues. CDR3 bases: TGTGCCATCAGTGGGGGAGGGGACAATAAGCAGTTCCTC. It is translated as CAISGGGDNKQFL.

Details on this clonotype: A much larger clone differs by one base, so this may be a read error. The rearrangement uses TRBV25-1 and TRBJ1-4; D gene unclear. In germline, CDR1 is MGHDK, CDR2 SYGVNS. CDR3 length: 19 residues. The CDR3 DNA reads TGTGCCAGCAGTTACTCGAGCGGCGGAAGAGCGTCAACTAATGGAAAACTGTTTTTT. Translated: CASSYSSGGRASTNGKLFF. Together with reference TRBV25-1 and TRBJ1-4, the CDR3 gives the full variable domain: EADIYQTPRYLVIGTGKKITLECSQTMGHDKMYWYQQDPGMELHLIHYSYGVNSTEKGDLSSESTVSRIRTEHFPLTLESARPSHTSQYLCASSYSSGGRASTNGKLFFGSGTQLSVL.

This chain links TRBV3-1 with TRBJ2-5; D may be TRBD2 (6 bases). CDR3 length: 13 residues. Trimming took 0 bases from V and 7 from J, leaving 9 bases between them. Germline CDR1 LGHDT, CDR2 YNNKEL (reference sequence). CDR3 coding DNA: TGTGCCAGCAGCCAAGATCACGGGGGGACCCAGTACTTC. Translating it yields CASSQDHGGTQYF.

This clonotype was seen ten or more times. In nucleotides, the CDR3 is TGCAGTGCTAAACCCCCGGCAGATACGCAGTATTTT. Amino acids: CSAKPPADTQYF. This sequence joins TRBV20-1 and TRBJ2-3; D is undetermined. This CDR3 spans 12 amino acids. Germline CDR1 and CDR2: DFQATT and SNEGSKA (reference sequence). V lost 4 bases and J lost 4, with 9 bases in between.

V and J are TRBV9 and TRBJ2-3; no definite D call. CDR1 is SGDLS and CDR2 is YYNGEE in the germline V gene. This CDR3 contains 15 residues. The V end lost 0 bases, the J end lost 3 bases, and 11 bases lay between the germline ends. CDR3 coding DNA: TGTGCCAGCAGCGTAGGAGTGGTATCGACAGATACGCAGTATTTT. It encodes CASSVGVVSTDTQYF.

Only one count was recorded for this clonotype. An end of the junction differs from the germline gene, which may be a read error. V usage is TRBV9 and J usage is TRBJ1-2; D remains ambiguous. The CDR3 is made up of 13 amino acids. Germline CDR1 is SGDLS and CDR2 is YYNGEE. This CDR3 is CAGSVDELRGYTF. CDR3 bases: TGTGCCGGCAGCGTAGACGAGCTAAGAGGCTACACCTTC.

This clonotype was recorded many times. The chain uses TRBV7-6 and TRBJ2-1; 9 bases agree with TRBD2. The V gene's germline CDR1 is SGHVS and CDR2 FNYEAQ. This CDR3 has 15 residues. After removal of 2 bases from V and 9 bases from J, the junction contained 8 bases not matched to a gene. The CDR3 region is CASSLSSGELSEQFF. Here the CDR3 DNA reads TGTGCCAGCAGCTTATCTAGCGGGGAGTTGAGTGAGCAGTTCTTC.

The V and J genes are TRBV7-6 and TRBJ2-7, with D maybe TRBD2 (6 bases). The V and J ends lost 5 bases and 0 bases respectively, with 26 bases between them. Germline-derived CDR1 and CDR2 are SGHVS and FNYEAQ. The CDR3 sequence is 19 residues long. Here the CDR3 DNA reads TGTGCCAGCAGCCTCGCTCGCGGGATTGCACCTCCGTGCTCCTACGAGCAGTACTTC. It yields the protein CASSLARGIAPPCSYEQYF.

The J gene is TRBJ1-2, the V gene TRBV11-3, with D perhaps TRBD1 (5 bases). CDR3 length equals 13 residues. Trimming removed 1 base at V and 8 bases at J, with 11 bases between. In germline, CDR1 is SGHNT, CDR2 YENEEA. The CDR3 sequence: CASSLGGIWGYTF. The CDR3 region has the DNA TGTGCCAGCAGCTTAGGGGGCATATGGGGCTACACCTTC.

This chain connects TRBV20-1 to TRBJ1-5; D may be TRBD1 (5 bases). This CDR3 has 15 residues. Germline V gene sequence: CDR1 DFQATT, CDR2 SNEGSKA (reference sequence). Deletions cut 1 base from V and 3 bases from J, with 13 bases between. CDR3 amino acids: CSARAPGHSNQPQHF. The CDR3 DNA reads TGCAGTGCTAGAGCCCCCGGACATTCCAATCAGCCCCAGCATTTT.

The chain joins TRBV10-3 to TRBJ1-4, with 7 bases identical to TRBD1. J lost 5 bases, V lost 4 bases, and 7 bases had no gene match. The germline V gene encodes CDR1 ENHRY and CDR2 SYGVKD. The CDR3 has 15 residues. The CDR3 reads CAISGEQGNNEKLFF. Here the CDR3 DNA reads TGTGCCATCAGTGGTGAACAGGGGAACAATGAAAAACTGTTTTTT.

This chain uses TRBV19 with TRBJ1-4, with D possibly TRBD1 on 5 matching bases. V shed 2 bases and J shed 8 bases, with 12 bases lying between them. The CDR3 spans 14 residues. Germline CDR1 is LNHDA and CDR2 is SQIVND (reference sequence). The CDR3 here is CASSIRDGLEKLFF. The CDR3 coding sequence is TGTGCCAGTAGTATAAGGGACGGGTTAGAAAAACTGTTTTTT. Filled out from reference TRBV19 and TRBJ1-4, the complete variable domain reads DGGITQSPKYLFRKEGQNVTLSCEQNLNHDAMYWYRQDPGQGLRLIYYSQIVNDFQKGDIAEGYSVSREKKESFPLTVTSAQKNPTAFYLCASSIRDGLEKLFFGSGTQLSVL.

The rearrangement uses TRBV3-1 and TRBJ2-3, with 8 bases fitting TRBD1. The CDR3 spans 17 residues. Germline V gene lookup returns CDR1 LGHDT and CDR2 YNNKEL (reference sequence). The trim removed 3 bases at V and 0 bases at J, leaving 8 bases unmatched. CDR3 in DNA: TGTGCCAGCAGCCAGGAGGTCACAGGGGGGAGCACAGATACGCAGTATTTT. Translation: CASSQEVTGGSTDTQYF.

Of note for this clonotype: Relative to the germline gene, one junction end is altered; a read error may explain this. The chain couples TRBV5-1 to TRBJ2-6; D is unclear. Germline V CDR1 and CDR2: SGHRS, YFSETQ. This CDR3 comprises 16 residues. CDR3 loop: CASSLEGTIGANVLTF. The CDR3 nucleotides read TGCGCCAGCAGCTTGGAAGGCACGATAGGCGCCAACGTCCTGACCTTC.